The 27 T cell receptor beta chains listed next were all sequenced from one sample in a study of beta chain features in type 1 diabetes. Expressed TCRB transcripts were sequenced because the isolated RNA had all been reverse transcribed beforehand. Assay used: immunoSEQ multiplex PCR; TCRdb lists only in-frame clones, some missing. The top ten clones hold 0.023% of a sample with 850,000 to 900,000 clones, 17% of them seen once. Sequenced: naive CD4+ T cells from blood. The source of these receptors is a woman between 18 and 30 years old in good health.

The table lists this clone with a few counts. The CDR3 here is CASSAGGPGELFF. For the CDR3, the DNA is TGTGCCAGCTCAGCAGGGGGCCCCGGGGAGCTGTTTTTT. V is TRBV18 and J is TRBJ2-2, with TRBD1 identical over 8 bases. Germline trimming cut 5 bases from V and 6 bases from J; bases unmatched to any gene: 2. The germline V gene encodes CDR1 KGHSH and CDR2 LQKENI. The CDR3 loop spans 13 amino acids.

There are a few counts of this clone. The gene calls are TRBV29-1 and TRBJ2-5, with 7 nucleotides matching TRBD1. Germline CDR1 and CDR2: SQVTM and ANQGSEA. J gave up 4 bases and V 7 bases, and 6 bases lay outside the gene matches. The CDR3 is 12 amino acids. The CDR3 loop is CSAVGQSETQYF. CDR3 sequence (DNA): TGCAGCGCCGTGGGACAGTCAGAGACCCAGTACTTC.

The CDR3 region is CASSVVAETGGRGELFF. In nucleotides, the CDR3 is TGTGCCAGCAGCGTAGTAGCCGAGACAGGGGGCCGAGGGGAGCTGTTTTTT. The chain uses TRBV9 and TRBJ2-2; 10 bases match TRBD1. Germline trimming cut 0 bases from V and 8 bases from J; bases unmatched to any gene: 10. The CDR3 totals 17 residues. Germline V lookup: CDR1 SGDLS, CDR2 YYNGEE.

The chain is built from TRBV4-3 and TRBJ2-3; D is possibly TRBD1 or TRBD2 (6 bases each). V was shortened by 6 bases and J by 0 bases, with 16 bases between the two germline ends. Looked up from germline, CDR1 is LGHNA and CDR2 is YSLEER. This CDR3 contains 16 residues. The CDR3 region is CASSLGGGGSTDTQYF. The CDR3 coding sequence is TGCGCCAGCAGTCTTGGGGGCGGAGGGAGCACAGATACGCAGTATTTT.

The rearrangement joins TRBV2 to TRBJ2-3; D is unclear. V was clipped by 8 bases and J by 2 bases, with 14 bases between them. The CDR3 consists of 14 residues. Germline V gene sequence: CDR1 SNHLY, CDR2 FYNNEI. The CDR3 is CASHHSENTDTQYF. The CDR3 DNA is TGTGCCAGCCATCACTCGGAGAACACAGATACGCAGTATTTT.

This clone has more than one count but fewer than ten. The chain links TRBV7-2 to TRBJ2-1, with 10 nucleotides matching TRBD2. Unmatched junction bases numbered 8, after V lost 7 bases and J lost 5 bases. Germline V CDR1 and CDR2: SGHTA, FQGNSA. This CDR3 contains 15 residues. The chain's CDR3 is CASTLVAGGNNEQFF. The CDR3 nucleotides are TGTGCCAGCACCTTGGTAGCGGGAGGAAACAATGAGCAGTTCTTC.

The chain has TRBV25-1 and TRBJ2-3; possibly TRBD2 for D (5 bases). The length of the CDR3 is 15 residues. Germline lookup yields CDR1 MGHDK and CDR2 SYGVNS. Trimming pared 4 bases from V and 0 bases from J, leaving 11 bases between. This chain's CDR3 is CASSVAAASTDTQYF. CDR3 nucleotide sequence: TGTGCCAGCAGTGTGGCAGCGGCTAGCACAGATACGCAGTATTTT.

The table lists this clone with a few counts. This chain joins TRBV19 and TRBJ1-5; D may be TRBD1 (6 bases). The CDR3 has 15 amino acids. Trimming took 1 base from V and 6 from J, leaving 13 bases between them. Germline CDR1 reads LNHDA; CDR2 reads SQIVND (reference sequence). The CDR3 nucleotides read TGTGCCAGTAGTATAGTGCGGACAGCCACTCAGCCCCAGCATTTT. As protein: CASSIVRTATQPQHF.

This clone was detected only a few times. This chain uses TRBV2 with TRBJ2-7; 8 nucleotides match TRBD2. CDR1 is SNHLY and CDR2 is FYNNEI in the germline V gene. This CDR3 is 14 amino acids long. The ends lost 7 bases at V and 3 bases at J; junction bases unmatched: 8. DNA for the CDR3: TGTGCCAGCACCTCTGGACTAGCTATCTACGAGCAGTACTTC. It encodes CASTSGLAIYEQYF.

V usage is TRBV7-9 and J usage is TRBJ1-4, with a possible D match to TRBD1 (5 bases). Germline CDR1 reads SEHNR; CDR2 reads FQNEAQ (reference sequence). This CDR3 is built from 16 residues. V lost 2 bases and J 8 bases, leaving 18 bases between the germline ends. CDR3 residues: CASSLRWTPGDEKLFF. CDR3 coding DNA: TGTGCCAGCAGCTTACGGTGGACTCCGGGGGACGAAAAACTGTTTTTT.

The gene calls are TRBV6-6 and TRBJ1-5; possibly TRBD1 for D (5 bases). V was trimmed by 5 bases and J by 4 bases, leaving 18 bases between them. The germline V gene has CDR1 MNHNY and CDR2 SVGAGI (reference sequence). The CDR3 covers 16 residues. CDR3 region: CASSQIGRGRNQPQHF. CDR3 in DNA: TGTGCCAGCAGTCAAATCGGTCGGGGCCGGAATCAGCCCCAGCATTTT.

This clone was found a few times. The chain recombines TRBV21-1 with TRBJ1-1. TRBV21-1 is given as a pseudogene. This CDR3 comprises 16 residues. The CDR3 DNA is TGTGCCAGCAGCAAAGGGAGGTATCCCCCGAACACTGAAGCTTTCTTT. As protein: CASSKGRYPPNTEAFF.

This clone has more than one count but fewer than ten. The rearrangement links TRBV7-9 to TRBJ2-1; 9 bases align to TRBD1. The CDR3 is 16 residues long. The ends lost 5 bases at V and 6 bases at J; junction bases unmatched: 11. Germline loops: CDR1 SEHNR, CDR2 FQNEAQ (reference sequence). The CDR3 DNA sequence: TGTGCCAGCAGCCCCTGGACAGGGGAAAAGAGCAATGAGCAGTTCTTC. Amino acid sequence: CASSPWTGEKSNEQFF.

V is TRBV27 and J is TRBJ1-5, with D hard to call. CDR1 and CDR2 (germline): MNHEY, SMNVEV (reference sequence). CDR3 length equals 13 residues. V lost 5 bases and J 6 bases, leaving 11 bases between the germline ends. Written as DNA, the CDR3 is TGTGCCAGCAGTGTACGGTTTGGTCAGCCCCAGCATTTT. This codes for CASSVRFGQPQHF.

This clone appeared a few times. The genes are TRBV9 and TRBJ2-3; TRBD1 or TRBD2 may be the D gene (5 bases each). The CDR3 sequence is 16 residues long. Between the trimmed V and J ends, which lost 4 bases and 2 bases, there was a span of 17 bases. Germline V gene sequence: CDR1 SGDLS, CDR2 YYNGEE. CDR3 bases: TGTGCCAGCAGCACCGGGACGCTTACCCACACAGATACGCAGTATTTT. Translated, it gives CASSTGTLTHTDTQYF.

The chain couples TRBV27 to TRBJ2-1; 13 bases are a match to TRBD2. Germline values: CDR1 MNHEY, CDR2 SMNVEV (reference sequence). The CDR3 sequence is 19 residues long. The J segment lost 6 bases and the V segment lost 5 bases, leaving 16 bases of the junction unmatched. The CDR3 nucleotides read TGTGCCAGCAGTCTATGGGGGACGATCGGACTAGCGGGGGCCAATGAGCAGTTCTTC. Protein: CASSLWGTIGLAGANEQFF.

This rearrangement joins TRBV19 to TRBJ2-5, with 15 bases lining up with TRBD2. The germline V gene encodes CDR1 LNHDA and CDR2 SQIVND (reference sequence). The CDR3 sequence is 16 residues long. With V trimmed by 5 bases and J by 4 bases, 5 bases remained unmatched. CDR3 DNA sequence: TGTGCCAGTAGTCCAAGGACTAGCGGGAGGGGAGAGACCCAGTACTTC. As protein: CASSPRTSGRGETQYF. The full variable domain, with the rest looked up from reference TRBV19 and TRBJ2-5, is DGGITQSPKYLFRKEGQNVTLSCEQNLNHDAMYWYRQDPGQGLRLIYYSQIVNDFQKGDIAEGYSVSREKKESFPLTVTSAQKNPTAFYLCASSPRTSGRGETQYFGPGTRLLVL.

This clone was found a few times. The chain links TRBV13 to TRBJ2-7; D uncertain. From germline, CDR1 is PRHDT and CDR2 FYEKMQ (reference sequence). V was shortened by 2 bases and J by 6 bases, with 5 bases between the two germline ends. The CDR3 length is 11 residues. The DNA for the CDR3 is TGTGCCAGCAGCTTATGGTCCGAGCAGTACTTC. Amino acids: CASSLWSEQYF.

The CDR3 bases are TGTGCCAGCTCACCAAGGGGACTAGCGCCAGAGACCCAGTACTTC. Translation gives CASSPRGLAPETQYF. V usage is TRBV18 and J usage is TRBJ2-5, with TRBD2 identical over 10 bases. Germline trimming cut 2 bases from V and 4 bases from J; bases unmatched to any gene: 4. This CDR3 has 15 residues. Germline V gives CDR1 KGHSH, CDR2 LQKENI.

The chain carries TRBV5-6 and TRBJ1-2; tentative D call: TRBD1 (5 bases). Trimming removed 2 bases at V and 3 bases at J, with 8 bases between. In germline, CDR1 is SGHDT, CDR2 YYEEEE. CDR3 length: 13 residues. The CDR3 loop reads CASSFDSHYGYTF. CDR3 nucleotide sequence: TGTGCCAGCAGCTTCGACAGCCACTATGGCTACACCTTC. Drawing the rest from reference TRBV5-6 and TRBJ1-2, the complete variable domain is DAGVTQSPTHLIKTRGQQVTLRCSPKSGHDTVSWYQQALGQGPQFIFQYYEEEERQRGNFPDRFSGHQFPNYSSELNVNALLLGDSALYLCASSFDSHYGYTFGSGTRLTVV.

This sequence joins TRBV18 and TRBJ1-2, with D perhaps matching TRBD1 (5 bases). V lost 8 bases and J lost 5, with 15 bases in between. CDR1 KGHSH and CDR2 LQKENI come from the germline V gene. The CDR3 is made up of 13 amino acids. The CDR3 coding sequence is TGTGCCAGCACCCCTGACAGTTTATATGGCTACACCTTC. Translating gives CASTPDSLYGYTF.

Remarks on this clone: Other DNA sequences of this sample code for an identical CDR3. V is TRBV2 and J is TRBJ2-3; D unclear. This CDR3 is built from 11 residues. V shed 5 bases and J shed 5 bases, with 5 bases lying between them. In germline, CDR1 is SNHLY, CDR2 FYNNEI. The CDR3 loop reads CASSSGDTQYF. CDR3 sequence (DNA): TGTGCCAGCAGTTCCGGAGATACGCAGTATTTT.

V usage is TRBV4-3 and J usage is TRBJ2-3; D is unclear. CDR1 LGHNA and CDR2 YSLEER come from the germline V gene. The germline V and J ends were trimmed by 0 bases and 4 bases, with 17 bases remaining between them. This CDR3 comprises 17 residues. Here the CDR3 reads CASSQDRSAQRPDTQYF. CDR3 nucleotides: TGCGCCAGCAGCCAAGATCGGAGCGCCCAGAGGCCAGATACGCAGTATTTT.

This clone was counted only a few times. The V call is TRBV19, the J call TRBJ2-1, with D unresolved. The germline gives CDR1 LNHDA, CDR2 SQIVND (reference sequence). V shed 6 bases and J shed 4 bases, with 16 bases lying between them. There are 15 residues in the CDR3. The DNA for the CDR3 is TGTGCCAGTAGATCACCGGACGGGCCTTACAATGAGCAGTTCTTC. As protein: CASRSPDGPYNEQFF.

The gene calls are TRBV5-4 and TRBJ2-1; 7 bases agree with TRBD2. Germline lookup yields CDR1 SGHNT and CDR2 YYREEE (reference sequence). J lost 7 bases, V lost 4 bases, and 14 bases had no gene match. This CDR3 is built from 16 residues. The CDR3 nucleotides read TGTGCCAGCAGCCAAGAACCCCGGGACTACCGTAATGAGCAGTTCTTC. It specifies CASSQEPRDYRNEQFF.

This clone turned up a few times. The chain recombines TRBV2 with TRBJ2-1, with 10 bases fitting TRBD2. Looked up from germline, CDR1 is SNHLY and CDR2 is FYNNEI. The CDR3 runs to 13 residues. Trimming cost V 6 bases and J 5 bases; bases outside gene matches: 1. CDR3 sequence reads: CASRSGRDNEQFF. The CDR3 nucleotides are TGTGCCAGCAGAAGCGGGAGGGACAATGAGCAGTTCTTC.

In this sample, this clone turned up a few times. DNA for the CDR3: TGTGCCAGCAGTGCCGAATTCTCTGGAAACACCATATATTTT. Translation: CASSAEFSGNTIYF. The V gene is TRBV6-6, the J gene TRBJ1-3; D is unresolved. Germline CDR1 reads MNHNY; CDR2 reads SVGAGI (reference sequence). Trimming stripped 5 bases from V and 0 bases from J, with 8 bases between. The CDR3 spans 14 residues.